This TCR beta chain was found in a study of blood T cell repertoires in COVID-19. Study at large: Collection of acute and convalescent COVID-19 samples took place in the United States, Italy and Spain.

Repertoires were generated with immunoSEQ multiplex PCR, while TCRdb's copy carries only in-frame clones and drops some. There are 150,000 to 200,000 clones in the sample; over 85% occur only once, and 15% to 20% lies in the top ten. CDR1 and CDR2 from the germline V gene are MRHNA and SNTAGT. J gave up 7 bases and V 5 bases, and 8 bases lay outside the gene matches. The CDR3 runs 16 residues. The sequence derives from a man aged 55 to 70 with active or convalescent COVID-19. The specimen was peripheral blood. This chain links TRBV6-4 with TRBJ2-3; TRBD2 agrees at 14 bases. CDR3: CASSRGLAGGVNTQYF. The DNA for the CDR3 is TGTGCCAGCAGTCGCGGACTAGCGGGAGGTGTAAATACGCAGTATTTT.